This T cell receptor (beta chain) was identified in a study of blood T cell repertoires in COVID-19. Here immunoSEQ multiplex PCR was the method, and the copy in TCRdb shows in-frame clones only, minus some. The data show about 190,000 clones, roughly 84% seen once. The specimen sequenced was PBMCs or T cells enriched from blood (not recorded which). The sequence was obtained from a woman aged 25 to 39 who had recovered from COVID-19.

CDR3 nucleotide sequence: TGCAGCGTTCGACCGGACGCCGGAGGCTTATATGGCTACACCTTC. Translating it yields CSVRPDAGGLYGYTF. This chain connects TRBV29-1 to TRBJ1-2; D remains ambiguous. This CDR3 comprises 15 residues. The V end was cut by 5 bases, the J end by 5 bases, with 21 bases between. Germline CDR1 and CDR2: SQVTM and ANQGSEA.